The clone carrying this T cell receptor (beta chain) was detected only once. The target antigen is unknown. The data were taken from a study of T cells in localized non-small cell lung cancer. General study results and limits: Uninvolved neighboring lung showed the greatest T cell clonality, exceeding tumor. Appearance in adjacent lung was seen for a median around 55 of the top 100 tumor clones.

Profiled with immunoSEQ multiplex PCR; TCRdb holds only in-frame clones, not every one. The data hold 35,000 or so clones, with around nine tenths observed a single time. The CDR3 runs to 13 residues. Per the germline V gene, CDR1 is GTSNPN and CDR2 is SVGIG (reference sequence). Trimming took off 7 bases at V and 4 bases at J, with 16 bases between the two ends. The sample here was peripheral blood, taken before any cancer treatment. This receptor was obtained from a woman aged 35-70 years with stage I lung adenocarcinoma. The chain recombines TRBV30 with TRBJ1-2; D is perhaps TRBD1 (5 bases). The DNA of the CDR3 is TGTGCCTCGGATGCGGGGGAAAGCTATGGCTACACCTTC. Translating it yields CASDAGESYGYTF.